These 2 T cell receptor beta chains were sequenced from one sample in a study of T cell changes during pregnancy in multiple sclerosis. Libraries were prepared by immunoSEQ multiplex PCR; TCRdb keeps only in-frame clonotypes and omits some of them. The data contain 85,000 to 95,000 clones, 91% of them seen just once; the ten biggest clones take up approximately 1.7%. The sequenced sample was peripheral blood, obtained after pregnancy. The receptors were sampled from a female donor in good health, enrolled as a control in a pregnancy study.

The CDR3 DNA is TGTGCCAGCAGCTTAGGACAGAACACTGAAGCTTTCTTT. It specifies CASSLGQNTEAFF. J is TRBJ1-1 and V is TRBV11-2; D remains ambiguous. From germline, CDR1 is SGHAT and CDR2 FQNNGV. The CDR3 loop spans 13 amino acids. V dropped 1 base and J dropped 1 base, with 4 bases sitting between them.

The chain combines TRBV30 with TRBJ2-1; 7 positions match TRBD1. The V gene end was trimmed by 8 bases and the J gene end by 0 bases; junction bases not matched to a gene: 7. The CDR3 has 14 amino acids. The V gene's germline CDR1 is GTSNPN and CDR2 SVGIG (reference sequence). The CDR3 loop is CAGKDRNSYNEQFF. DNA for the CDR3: TGTGCCGGAAAGGACAGGAACTCCTACAATGAGCAGTTCTTC.